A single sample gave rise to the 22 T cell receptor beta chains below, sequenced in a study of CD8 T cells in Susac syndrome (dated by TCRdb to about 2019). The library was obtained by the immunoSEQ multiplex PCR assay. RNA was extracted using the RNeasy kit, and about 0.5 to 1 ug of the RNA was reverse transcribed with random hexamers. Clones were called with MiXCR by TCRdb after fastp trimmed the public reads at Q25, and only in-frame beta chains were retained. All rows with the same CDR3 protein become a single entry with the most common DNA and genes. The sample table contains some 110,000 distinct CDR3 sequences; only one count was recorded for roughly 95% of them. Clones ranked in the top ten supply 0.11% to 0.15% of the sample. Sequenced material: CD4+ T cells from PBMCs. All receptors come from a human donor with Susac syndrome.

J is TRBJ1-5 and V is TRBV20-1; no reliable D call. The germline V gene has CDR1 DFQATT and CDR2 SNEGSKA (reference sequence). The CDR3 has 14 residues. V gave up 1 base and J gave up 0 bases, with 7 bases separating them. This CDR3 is CSARAAYSNQPQHF. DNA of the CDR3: TGCAGTGCTAGAGCAGCATATAGCAATCAGCCCCAGCATTTT.

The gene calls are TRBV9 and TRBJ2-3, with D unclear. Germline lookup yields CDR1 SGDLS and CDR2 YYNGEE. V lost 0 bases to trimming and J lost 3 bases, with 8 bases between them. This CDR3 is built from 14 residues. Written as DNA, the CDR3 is TGTGCCAGCAGCGTAGTAGGAGAGACAGATACGCAGTATTTT. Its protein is CASSVVGETDTQYF.

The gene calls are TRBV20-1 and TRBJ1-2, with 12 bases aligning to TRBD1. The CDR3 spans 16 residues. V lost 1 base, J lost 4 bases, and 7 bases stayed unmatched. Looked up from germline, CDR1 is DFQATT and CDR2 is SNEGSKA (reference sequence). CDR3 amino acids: CSARVGQGASIYGYTF. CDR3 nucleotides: TGCAGTGCTAGAGTGGGACAGGGGGCGTCTATCTATGGCTACACCTTC.

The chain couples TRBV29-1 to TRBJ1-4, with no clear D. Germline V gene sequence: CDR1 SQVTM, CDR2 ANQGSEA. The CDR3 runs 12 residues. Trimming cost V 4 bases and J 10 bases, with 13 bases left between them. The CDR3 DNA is TGCAGCGTTGGACCCCCAGAAGGAAAACTGTTTTTT. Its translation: CSVGPPEGKLFF.

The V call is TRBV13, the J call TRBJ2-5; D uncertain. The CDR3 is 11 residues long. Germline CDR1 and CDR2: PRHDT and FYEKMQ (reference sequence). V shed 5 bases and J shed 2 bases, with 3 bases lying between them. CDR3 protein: CASSKQETQYF. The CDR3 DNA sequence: TGTGCCAGCAGCAAGCAAGAGACCCAGTACTTC.

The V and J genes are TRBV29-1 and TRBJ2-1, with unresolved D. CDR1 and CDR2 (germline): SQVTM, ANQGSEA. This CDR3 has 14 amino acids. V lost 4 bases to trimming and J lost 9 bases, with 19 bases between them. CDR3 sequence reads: CSVVSNMGIGEQFF. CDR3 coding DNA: TGCAGCGTTGTTTCGAATATGGGGATTGGTGAGCAGTTCTTC.

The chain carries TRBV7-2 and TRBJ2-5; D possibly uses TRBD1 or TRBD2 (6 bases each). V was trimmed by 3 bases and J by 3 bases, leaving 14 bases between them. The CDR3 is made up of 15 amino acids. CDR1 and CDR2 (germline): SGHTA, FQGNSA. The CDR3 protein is CASSLGPGAEETQYF. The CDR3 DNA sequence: TGTGCCAGCAGCTTGGGTCCGGGGGCAGAAGAGACCCAGTACTTC.

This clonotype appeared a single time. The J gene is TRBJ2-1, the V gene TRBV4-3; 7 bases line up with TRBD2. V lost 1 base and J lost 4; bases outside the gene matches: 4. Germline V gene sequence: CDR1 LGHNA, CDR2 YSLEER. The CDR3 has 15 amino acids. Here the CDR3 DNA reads TGCGCCAGCAGCCAAGGCGGGAGAGCTTACAATGAGCAGTTCTTC. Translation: CASSQGGRAYNEQFF.

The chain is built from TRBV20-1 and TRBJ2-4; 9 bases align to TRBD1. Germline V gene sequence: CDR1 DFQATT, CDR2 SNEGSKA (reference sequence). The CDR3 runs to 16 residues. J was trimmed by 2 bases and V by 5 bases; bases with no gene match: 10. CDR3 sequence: CSAGGSTGGTKNIQYF. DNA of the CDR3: TGCAGTGCTGGGGGCTCTACAGGGGGCACCAAAAACATTCAGTACTTC.

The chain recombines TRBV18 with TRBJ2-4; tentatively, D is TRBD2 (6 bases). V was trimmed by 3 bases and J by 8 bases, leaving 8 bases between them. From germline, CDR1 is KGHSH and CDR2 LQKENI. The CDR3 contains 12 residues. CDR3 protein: CASSPGGDIQYF. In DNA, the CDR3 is TGTGCCAGCTCACCTGGAGGGGACATTCAGTACTTC.

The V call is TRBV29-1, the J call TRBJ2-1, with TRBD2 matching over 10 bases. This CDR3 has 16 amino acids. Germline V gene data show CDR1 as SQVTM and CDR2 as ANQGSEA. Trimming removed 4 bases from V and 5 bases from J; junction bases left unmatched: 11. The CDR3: CSVVRSSSGSDNEQFF. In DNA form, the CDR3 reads TGCAGCGTTGTAAGGTCCTCTAGCGGGAGCGACAATGAGCAGTTCTTC.

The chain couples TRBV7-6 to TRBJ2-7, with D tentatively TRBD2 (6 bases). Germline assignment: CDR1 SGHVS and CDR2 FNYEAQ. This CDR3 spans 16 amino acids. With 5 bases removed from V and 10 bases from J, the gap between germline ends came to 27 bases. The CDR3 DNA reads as TGTGCCAGCAGCCCCCAAACCCCGACTAGTGAGGGCCCCCAGTACTTC. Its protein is CASSPQTPTSEGPQYF. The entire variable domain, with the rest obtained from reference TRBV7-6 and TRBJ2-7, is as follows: GAGVSQSPRYKVTKRGQDVALRCDPISGHVSLYWYRQALGQGPEFLTYFNYEAQQDKSGLPNDRFSAERPEGSISTLTIQRTEQRDSAMYRCASSPQTPTSEGPQYFGPGTRLTVT.

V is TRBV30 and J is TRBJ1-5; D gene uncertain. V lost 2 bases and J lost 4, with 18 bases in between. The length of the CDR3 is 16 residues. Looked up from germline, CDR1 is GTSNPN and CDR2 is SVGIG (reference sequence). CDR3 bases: TGTGCCTGGAGTAAGGGTCCCGGGGTTGGTAATCAGCCCCAGCATTTT. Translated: CAWSKGPGVGNQPQHF.

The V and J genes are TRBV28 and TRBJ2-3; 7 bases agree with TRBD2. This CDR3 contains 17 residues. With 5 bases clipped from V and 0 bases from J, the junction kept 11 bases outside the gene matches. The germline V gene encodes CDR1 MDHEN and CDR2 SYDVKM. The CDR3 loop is CASSPAGGSSSTDTQYF. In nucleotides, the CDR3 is TGTGCCAGCAGTCCAGCCGGCGGGAGCTCTAGCACAGATACGCAGTATTTT.

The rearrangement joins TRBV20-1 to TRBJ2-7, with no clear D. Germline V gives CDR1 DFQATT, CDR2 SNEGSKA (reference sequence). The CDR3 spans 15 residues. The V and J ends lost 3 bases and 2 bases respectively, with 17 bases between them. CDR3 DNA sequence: TGCAGTGCTAGCGCCATAGACTGGAATACCTACGAGCAGTACTTC. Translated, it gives CSASAIDWNTYEQYF.

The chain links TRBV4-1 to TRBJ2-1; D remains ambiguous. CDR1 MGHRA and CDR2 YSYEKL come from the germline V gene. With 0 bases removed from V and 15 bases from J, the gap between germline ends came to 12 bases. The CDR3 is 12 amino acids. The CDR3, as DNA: TGCGCCAGCAGCCAAGATTATGGACCGTGGTTCTTC. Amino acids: CASSQDYGPWFF.

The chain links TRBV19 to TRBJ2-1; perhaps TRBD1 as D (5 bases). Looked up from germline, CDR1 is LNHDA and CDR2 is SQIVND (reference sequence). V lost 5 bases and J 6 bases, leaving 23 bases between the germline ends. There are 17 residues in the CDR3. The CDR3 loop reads CASSLSSGRVSVNEQFF. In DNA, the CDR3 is TGTGCCAGTAGTCTCTCGTCGGGCAGGGTTTCGGTCAATGAGCAGTTCTTC.

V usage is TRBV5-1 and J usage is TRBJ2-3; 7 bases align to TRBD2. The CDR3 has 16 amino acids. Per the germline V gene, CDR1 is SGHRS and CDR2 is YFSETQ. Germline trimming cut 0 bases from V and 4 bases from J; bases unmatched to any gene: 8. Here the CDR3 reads CASSLAGGGPSDTQYF. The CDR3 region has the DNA TGCGCCAGCAGCTTGGCCGGGGGAGGGCCATCAGATACGCAGTATTTT.

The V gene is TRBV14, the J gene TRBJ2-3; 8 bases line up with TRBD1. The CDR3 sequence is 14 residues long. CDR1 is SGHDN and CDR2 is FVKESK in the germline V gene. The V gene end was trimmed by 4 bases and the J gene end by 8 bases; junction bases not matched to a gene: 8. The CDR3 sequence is CASSRIDRGGTQYF. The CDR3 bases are TGTGCCAGCAGCCGGATAGACAGGGGCGGTACGCAGTATTTT.

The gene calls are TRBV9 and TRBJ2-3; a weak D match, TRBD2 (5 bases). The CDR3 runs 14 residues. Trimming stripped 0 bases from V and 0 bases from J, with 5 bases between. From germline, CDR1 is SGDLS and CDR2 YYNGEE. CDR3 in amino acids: CASSVGGSTDTQYF. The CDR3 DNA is TGTGCCAGCAGCGTAGGAGGGAGCACAGATACGCAGTATTTT.

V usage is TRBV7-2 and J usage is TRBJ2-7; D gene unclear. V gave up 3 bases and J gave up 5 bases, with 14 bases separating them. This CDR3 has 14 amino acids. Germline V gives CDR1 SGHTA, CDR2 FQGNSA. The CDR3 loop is CASSLLPSPNEQYF. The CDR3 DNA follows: TGTGCCAGCAGCTTGCTACCCTCTCCAAACGAGCAGTACTTC.

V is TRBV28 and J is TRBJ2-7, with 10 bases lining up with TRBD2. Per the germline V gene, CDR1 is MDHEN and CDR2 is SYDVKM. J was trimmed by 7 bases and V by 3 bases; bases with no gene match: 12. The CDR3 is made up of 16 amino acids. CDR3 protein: CASSFVELAGPKEQYF. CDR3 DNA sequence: TGTGCCAGCAGTTTCGTAGAACTAGCGGGGCCCAAGGAGCAGTACTTC.